The 10 T cell receptor beta chains below all came from one sample that was sequenced in a study of OX40 agonist ivuxolimab in advanced cancers. Generated by immunoSEQ multiplex PCR, the TCRdb table keeps only in-frame clones and is missing some. Here the sample spans 11,000 or so clones, approximately 75% being singletons. The sample consisted of CD4+ or CD8+ T cells sorted from blood, taken in a trial of the OX40 agonist ivuxolimab. These receptors were collected from an adult with an advanced solid tumor such as melanoma, head and neck, liver or kidney cancer.

The chain couples TRBV30 to TRBJ2-3, with D perhaps being TRBD1 or TRBD2 (6 bases each). This CDR3 is built from 13 residues. Germline V gene data show CDR1 as GTSNPN and CDR2 as SVGIG (reference sequence). V was clipped by 4 bases and J by 3 bases, with 11 bases between them. The CDR3 bases are TGTGCCTGGAATGTAGGGGGGACAGATACGCAGTATTTT. Translation gives CAWNVGGTDTQYF.

The chain uses TRBV5-1 and TRBJ2-1; the D gene is possibly TRBD1 (5 bases). The CDR3 extends over 16 amino acids. The germline V and J ends were trimmed by 7 bases and 5 bases, with 22 bases remaining between them. Looked up from germline, CDR1 is SGHRS and CDR2 is YFSETQ. CDR3 loop: CASSKTGRELDNEQFF. DNA of the CDR3: TGCGCCAGCTCCAAAACGGGCAGGGAACTGGACAATGAGCAGTTCTTC.

By share, this clone counts as medium-sized. V usage is TRBV7-9 and J usage is TRBJ1-6, with TRBD1 matching over 9 bases. CDR1 and CDR2 (germline): SEHNR, FQNEAQ (reference sequence). The CDR3 runs 15 residues. The V gene end was trimmed by 5 bases and the J gene end by 5 bases; junction bases not matched to a gene: 4. CDR3 loop: CASSDRDRDNSPLHF. The CDR3 DNA is TGTGCCAGCAGCGACCGGGACAGGGATAATTCACCCCTCCACTTT.

The J gene is TRBJ2-5, the V gene TRBV5-8, with D maybe TRBD1 (6 bases). Trimming pared 1 base from V and 5 bases from J, leaving 15 bases between. Germline V gives CDR1 SGHTS, CDR2 YDEGEE. The CDR3 length is 15 residues. The DNA for the CDR3 is TGTGCCAGCAGCTTGCAGGGGAAGCCAAAGGAGACCCAGTACTTC. Amino acid sequence: CASSLQGKPKETQYF.

This chain joins TRBV5-1 and TRBJ1-2; D is perhaps TRBD1 (5 bases). Germline loops: CDR1 SGHRS, CDR2 YFSETQ. This CDR3 spans 15 amino acids. V lost 2 bases and J lost 3, with 14 bases in between. The CDR3 spells CASSLRLEGDYGYTF. The CDR3 coding sequence is TGCGCCAGCAGCTTAAGGTTGGAAGGGGACTATGGCTACACCTTC. Full variable domain (rest looked up from reference TRBV5-1 and TRBJ1-2): KAGVTQTPRYLIKTRGQQVTLSCSPISGHRSVSWYQQTPGQGLQFLFEYFSETQRNKGNFPGRFSGRQFSNSRSEMNVSTLELGDSALYLCASSLRLEGDYGYTFGSGTRLTVV.

This clone was picked up one time. This chain connects TRBV27 to TRBJ2-2, with 7 bases matching TRBD2. J lost 4 bases, V lost 6 bases, and 8 bases had no gene match. This CDR3 has 15 amino acids. Germline V gives CDR1 MNHEY, CDR2 SMNVEV (reference sequence). CDR3 protein: CASRLPGTTTGELFF. The CDR3 bases are TGTGCCAGCAGACTCCCAGGGACTACCACCGGGGAGCTGTTTTTT.

The V and J genes are TRBV2 and TRBJ1-2; 9 nucleotides agree with TRBD1. The CDR3 consists of 13 residues. Germline lookup yields CDR1 SNHLY and CDR2 FYNNEI. V shed 6 bases and J 5 bases; nucleotides not matched to a gene: 4. DNA for the CDR3: TGTGCCAGCAGAGGACAGGGGTTATATGGCTACACCTTC. Its translation: CASRGQGLYGYTF.

The V gene is TRBV19, the J gene TRBJ1-1; maybe TRBD1 (5 bases). V lost 8 bases to trimming and J lost 5 bases, with 15 bases between them. The CDR3 has 13 amino acids. Germline V gene sequence: CDR1 LNHDA, CDR2 SQIVND (reference sequence). The CDR3 sequence is CASHRGLETEAFF. Here the CDR3 DNA reads TGTGCCAGTCATAGGGGCTTGGAAACTGAAGCTTTCTTT.

The rearrangement links TRBV6-5 to TRBJ2-7; possibly TRBD1 for D (6 bases). Germline V gives CDR1 MNHEY, CDR2 SVGAGI. The CDR3 is 14 residues long. Between the trimmed V and J ends, which lost 6 bases and 6 bases, there was a span of 18 bases. CDR3 residues: CASSYRDTSFEQYF. The CDR3 DNA reads as TGTGCCAGCAGCTACCGGGACACCAGCTTCGAGCAGTACTTC.

J is TRBJ2-5 and V is TRBV27; 9 bases are a match to TRBD1. The J call may be mistaken, given a closer DNA end match to TRBJ2-7. Germline V gene sequence: CDR1 MNHEY, CDR2 SMNVEV (reference sequence). The CDR3 consists of 16 residues. The CDR3 sequence: CASSSPDRGGLYEQYF. CDR3 DNA: TGTGCCAGCAGTTCCCCGGACAGGGGAGGACTCTACGAGCAGTACTTC.